A single sample gave rise to the 16 T cell receptor beta chains below, sequenced in a study of T-cell memory formation after mild COVID-19. One entry per CDR3 protein, called by TCRdb with MiXCR from the 5' RACE reads. This sample has some 62,000 distinct CDR3 sequences, with around 10% found just once. Sequenced input: PBMCs or a T cell subset sorted from them (not recorded which). The receptors stem from a man aged 18 to 29 who had mild COVID-19 (a few samples of this study predate the infection). Cell type and time point are not known.

This clonotype was counted only a few times. CDR3 sequence: CASNWGAETQYF. The CDR3 DNA reads as TGTGCCAGCAATTGGGGGGCAGAGACCCAGTACTTC. V and J are TRBV12-3 or TRBV12-4 and TRBJ2-5; D is tentatively TRBD1 or TRBD2 (6 bases each). The CDR3 contains 12 residues. V was cut by 7 bases and J by 4 bases, with 10 bases left in between.

The chain combines TRBV6-2 or TRBV6-3 with TRBJ1-5; D is unresolved. V lost 2 bases and J 4 bases, leaving 6 bases between the germline ends. The V gene's germline CDR1 is MNHEY and CDR2 SVGEGT. This CDR3 spans 13 amino acids. In DNA form, the CDR3 reads TGTGCCAGCAGTTACAGGCGAAATCAGCCCCAGCATTTT. Encoded protein: CASSYRRNQPQHF.

The chain recombines TRBV18 with TRBJ2-3, with 10 bases identical to TRBD1. Losses at the gene ends were 1 base for V and 3 bases for J; bases not matched to a gene: 10. The germline gives CDR1 KGHSH, CDR2 LQKENI. The CDR3 consists of 18 residues. The CDR3 here is CASSPQTGGLFGTDTQYF. CDR3 in DNA: TGTGCCAGCTCACCACAGACAGGGGGCTTGTTTGGTACAGATACGCAGTATTTT.

A few counts support this clonotype. The chain is built from TRBV2 and TRBJ2-3, with 10 bases fitting TRBD2. The CDR3 runs to 12 residues. Germline V gene data show CDR1 as SNHLY and CDR2 as FYNNEI. V was pared by 6 bases and J by 6 bases, with 0 bases of the junction left unmatched. The CDR3, as DNA: TGTGCCAGCAGGACTAGCGGGGATACGCAGTATTTT. Its translation: CASRTSGDTQYF.

V usage is TRBV6-6 and J usage is TRBJ2-3; 8 bases agree with TRBD2. CDR3 length: 18 residues. Germline-derived CDR1 and CDR2 are MNHNY and SVGAGI (reference sequence). The V and J ends lost 2 bases and 1 base, in that order; junction bases with no gene match: 11. CDR3 sequence: CASSYPTSSGARTDTQYF. CDR3 bases: TGTGCCAGCAGTTACCCGACTAGTAGCGGGGCCCGCACAGATACGCAGTATTTT.

This clonotype showed up just a few times. This chain connects TRBV28 to TRBJ1-2, with a weak D call TRBD1 (5 bases). V was cut by 5 bases and J by 4 bases, with 11 bases left in between. Germline CDR1 MDHEN, CDR2 SYDVKM. The CDR3 consists of 13 residues. The CDR3 here is CASSPPGIYGYTF. Here the CDR3 DNA reads TGTGCCAGCAGTCCTCCAGGGATCTATGGCTACACCTTC.

This chain uses TRBV29-1 with TRBJ2-1; D is uncertain. V was clipped by 6 bases and J by 6 bases, with 6 bases between them. This CDR3 contains 10 residues. Germline V gene sequence: CDR1 SQVTM, CDR2 ANQGSEA. CDR3 bases: TGCAGCGTAACCTTCAATGAGCAGTTCTTC. Translation gives CSVTFNEQFF.

This clonotype was seen a handful of times. The chain employs TRBV11-2 and TRBJ1-2; 8 positions match TRBD1. The CDR3 has 14 amino acids. The germline CDR1 and CDR2 sequences are SGHAT and FQNNGV. Germline trimming cut 5 bases from V and 6 bases from J; bases unmatched to any gene: 8. The CDR3 loop reads CASSRNPGGDGYTF. CDR3 nucleotides: TGTGCCAGCAGCCGAAACCCAGGGGGCGATGGCTACACCTTC. Using reference TRBV11-2 and TRBJ1-2 for the parts outside the CDR3, the full variable domain is EAGVAQSPRYKIIEKRQSVAFWCNPISGHATLYWYQQILGQGPKLLIQFQNNGVVDDSQLPKDRFSAERLKGVDSTLKIQPAKLEDSAVYLCASSRNPGGDGYTFGSGTRLTVV.

The chain is built from TRBV27 and TRBJ2-3, with D possibly TRBD2 on 6 matching bases. From germline, CDR1 is MNHEY and CDR2 SMNVEV (reference sequence). The CDR3 spans 16 residues. Trimming left V 2 bases short and J 1 base short, with 13 bases between. The CDR3 coding sequence is TGTGCCAGCAGTTTACAGGGCAGGAGGGGCACAGATACGCAGTATTTT. This sequence encodes CASSLQGRRGTDTQYF.

The chain carries TRBV7-9 and TRBJ2-7; TRBD1 or TRBD2 may be the D gene (5 bases each). The germline V gene has CDR1 SEHNR and CDR2 FQNEAQ (reference sequence). The CDR3 runs to 13 residues. V dropped 0 bases and J dropped 9 bases, with 12 bases sitting between them. The CDR3 loop is CASSLAGSGTQYV. Here the CDR3 DNA reads TGTGCCAGCAGCTTAGCCGGGTCCGGGACGCAGTACGTC.

This clonotype showed up many times. This chain joins TRBV7-9 and TRBJ2-2, with D perhaps matching TRBD1 (6 bases). Trimming left V 7 bases short and J 3 bases short, with 18 bases between. Looked up from germline, CDR1 is SEHNR and CDR2 is FQNEAQ (reference sequence). The CDR3 covers 16 residues. The DNA for the CDR3 is TGTGCCAGCACCCCCCGGCAGGGGTCTTACACCGGGGAGCTGTTTTTT. It is translated as CASTPRQGSYTGELFF.

This clonotype was observed a few times. The V gene is TRBV15, the J gene TRBJ2-5, with 11 bases lining up with TRBD2. The CDR3 is made up of 15 amino acids. The V and J ends lost 5 bases and 1 base, in that order; junction bases with no gene match: 3. The V gene's germline CDR1 is LNHNV and CDR2 YYDKDF (reference sequence). The CDR3 nucleotides are TGTGCCACCAGCCCTGGACTAGCGGGCCAAGAGACCCAGTACTTC. Translated, it gives CATSPGLAGQETQYF.

This clonotype showed up just a few times. V and J are TRBV5-1 and TRBJ2-1, with 12 bases fitting TRBD2. Trimming cost V 4 bases and J 0 bases; bases outside gene matches: 8. The CDR3 has 18 residues. The germline V gene encodes CDR1 SGHRS and CDR2 YFSETQ. The CDR3 nucleotides read TGCGCCAGCAGCACTGGACTAGCGGGGAGAAGCTCCTACAATGAGCAGTTCTTC. Translated, it gives CASSTGLAGRSSYNEQFF.

The sample holds a few counts of this clonotype. The J gene is TRBJ1-6, the V gene TRBV7-3; D is unresolved. From germline, CDR1 is SGHTA and CDR2 FQGTGA. The CDR3 length is 14 residues. V was trimmed by 2 bases and J by 7 bases, leaving 9 bases between them. As DNA, the CDR3 is TGTGCCAGCAGCTTAGACGGGGTCAATTCACCCCTCCACTTT. Protein sequence: CASSLDGVNSPLHF.

V and J are TRBV24-1 and TRBJ2-2; TRBD2 is a possible D gene (5 bases). Germline V gene data show CDR1 as KGHDR and CDR2 as SFDVKD. This CDR3 is built from 13 residues. V lost 2 bases and J 5 bases, leaving 5 bases between the germline ends. For the CDR3, the DNA is TGTGCCACCAGTGATTGGGAGACCGGGGAGCTGTTTTTT. As protein: CATSDWETGELFF.

The chain employs TRBV2 and TRBJ2-2, with D maybe TRBD1 (5 bases). This CDR3 comprises 13 residues. Germline V gene lookup returns CDR1 SNHLY and CDR2 FYNNEI. The germline V and J ends were trimmed by 6 bases and 6 bases, with 11 bases remaining between them. The CDR3 spells CASRGVAAGELFF. The CDR3 coding sequence is TGTGCCAGCAGAGGGGTAGCAGCCGGGGAGCTGTTTTTT.